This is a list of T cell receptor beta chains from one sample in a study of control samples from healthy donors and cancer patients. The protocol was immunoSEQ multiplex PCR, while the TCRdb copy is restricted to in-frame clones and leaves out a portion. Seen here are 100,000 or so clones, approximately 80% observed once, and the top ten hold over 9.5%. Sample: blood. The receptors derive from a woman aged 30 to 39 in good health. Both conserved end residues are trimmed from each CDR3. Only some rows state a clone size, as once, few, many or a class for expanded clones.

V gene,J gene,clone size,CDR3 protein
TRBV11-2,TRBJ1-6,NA,ASSSPVGPPNSPLH
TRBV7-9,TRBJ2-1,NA,AVRRGGRYNEQF
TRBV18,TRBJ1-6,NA,ASSLDRSYNSPLH
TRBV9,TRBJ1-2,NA,ASSARDRGYGYT
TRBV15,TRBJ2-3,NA,ATQAGMLNTQY
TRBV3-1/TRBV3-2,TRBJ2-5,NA,ASSQDLGSETQY
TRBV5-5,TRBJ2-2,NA,ASSPVTGGTGELF
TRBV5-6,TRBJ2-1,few,ASSFGLAGVSSYNEQF
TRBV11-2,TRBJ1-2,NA,ASTPGQMDGYT
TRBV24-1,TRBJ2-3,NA,ATSDLKAGGLTDTQY
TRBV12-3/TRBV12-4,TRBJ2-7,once,ASSRGPYEQY
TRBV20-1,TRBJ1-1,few,SASSRDTEAF
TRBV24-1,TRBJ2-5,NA,ATSAGVGGMEETQY
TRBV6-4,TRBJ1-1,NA,ASRESGLLNTEAF
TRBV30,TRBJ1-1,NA,AWSVRGPKNTEAF
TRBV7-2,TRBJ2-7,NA,ASSLIGTIAFEQY
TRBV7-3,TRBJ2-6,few,ASSLMGPSSGANVLT
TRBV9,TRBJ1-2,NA,ASSVRGNYGYT
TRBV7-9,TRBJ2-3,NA,ASSLFLDRGADTQY
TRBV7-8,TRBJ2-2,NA,ASRHIRGADTGELF
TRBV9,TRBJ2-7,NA,ASSETGTGPYEQY
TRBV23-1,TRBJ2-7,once,ASSQRHGGDRGREQY
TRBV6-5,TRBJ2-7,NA,ASSYSNEQY
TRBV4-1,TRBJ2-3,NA,ASSQDIPFAGGSDTQY
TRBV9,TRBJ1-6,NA,ASSATPGGSYNSPLH
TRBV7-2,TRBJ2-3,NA,ASSSGQGVTDTQY
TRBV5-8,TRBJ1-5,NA,ASRSGGAGQSNQPQH
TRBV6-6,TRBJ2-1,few,ASSGQGGMVGDEQF
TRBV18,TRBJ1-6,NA,ASSPLDSYNSPLH
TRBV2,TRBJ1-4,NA,ASRTNTATNEKLF
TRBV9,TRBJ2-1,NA,ASSATAGGPGNEQF
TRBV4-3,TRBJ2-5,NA,ASSPGASGGPRHQETQY
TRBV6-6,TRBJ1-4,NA,ASSYSSGSEKLF
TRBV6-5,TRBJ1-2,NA,ASSYHRVEGYGYT
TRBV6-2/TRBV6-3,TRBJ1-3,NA,ASSYGGGYAVSGNTIY
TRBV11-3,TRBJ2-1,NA,ASSPDPQVDEQF
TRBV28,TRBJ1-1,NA,ASSVTRALMNTEAF
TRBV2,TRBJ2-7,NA,ASSVASGGPSLEQY
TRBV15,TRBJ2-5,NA,ATSRSTGEETQY
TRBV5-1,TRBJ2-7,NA,ASSLAGTTVREQY
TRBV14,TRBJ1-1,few,ASSQGTRLFRVNTEAF
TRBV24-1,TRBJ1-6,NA,ATSDLVGNVDSPLH
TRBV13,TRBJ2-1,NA,ASSRRETRYNEQF
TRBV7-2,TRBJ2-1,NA,ASSSTGLSYNEQF
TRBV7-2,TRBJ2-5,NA,ASSLNSRAQETQY
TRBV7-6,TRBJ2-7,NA,ASSPFISSYEQY
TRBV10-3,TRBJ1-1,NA,AIRETGGVSEAF
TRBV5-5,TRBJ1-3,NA,ASSLLGRSGNTIY
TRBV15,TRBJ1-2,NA,ATSTGVLDGYT
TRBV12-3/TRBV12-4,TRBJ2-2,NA,ASSLGVGELF
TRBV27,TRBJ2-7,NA,ASRRQGGYEQY
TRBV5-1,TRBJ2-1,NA,ASSLGFSGGTYNEQF
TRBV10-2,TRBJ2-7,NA,ASSESRPTYEQY
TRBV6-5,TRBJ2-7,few,ATQGLGGSYEQY